This T cell receptor (beta chain) stems from a study of shared clonotypes between healthy human individuals (dated by TCRdb to the early 2020s). For the study in its entirety: The cohort included a few men and a couple of women between 18 and 49 years of age. Between about 0.8 and 9 billion PBMCs per donor were obtained by leukapheresis. To estimate repertoire size and how much clonotypes are shared between individuals, the study performed deep sequencing of blood TCR repertoires from about five healthy adults. For each donor, CD4 naive and CD4 memory were each given three plates, CD8 naive was given two plates, and CD8 memory was given one plate. Libraries were prepared and TCR repertoires were sequenced by different laboratories using diverse techniques, in order to increase sequencing depth and limit assay-specific biases.

From a lookup of the germline V gene, CDR1 and CDR2 are MRHNA and SNTAGT. The CDR3, from cysteine to phenylalanine, totals 13 residues. Of the read, only the CDR3 DNA is kept; its 39 bases are in frame from base 1. V is shortened by 0 bases, J by 3 bases, and the region joining them spans 6 bases. Results and caveats for the whole study, not just this receptor: Pairwise subsampling led to the expectation that sequencing depth would affect the degree of clonotype sharing among donors. Sampling was restricted to blood, and TCR repertoires in tissue are likely to differ from TCR repertoires in blood. Larger estimated clonotype richness was generally found for naive subsets than for memory subsets. Rarefaction of sorted-subset datasets indicated incomplete sequencing despite the large sequencing depth. Approximately 5% of naive CD4, 3.5% of naive CD8, 2.3% of memory CD4, and 0.35% to 0.4% of memory CD8 clonotypes were shared across four donors. Higher generation probabilities were observed for clonotypes shared by all four sorted-subset donors than for non-shared clonotypes. Because the study included a small number of donors, the genetic and exposure-history diversity represented was limited.

A word on this clone: Its antigen remains unidentified. Base quality data are lacking; no much larger clone is found one base away.

Using the deep immunoSEQ assay, TCR CDR3 regions were amplified from genomic DNA by multiplex PCR. For each cell subset, the extracted genomic DNA was distributed evenly across all wells of several immunoSEQ 96-well plates, and each plate served as one replicate. For sorted subsets, about 200 ng genomic DNA, equal to tens of thousands of T cell genomes, was loaded into each replicate PCR. Purified libraries were quantified with a Qubit 3.0 fluorometer, sized on a Bioanalyzer 2100, and re-quantified with the KAPA Library Quantification kit. A separate single-read 150-cycle Illumina NextSeq 550 flow cell was used to sequence each immunoSEQ 96-well plate. Turning to the authors' computational methods: The immunoSEQ output contained only junctional sequences without quality scores, so filtering could not match that applied to full-length reads. Sequences were annotated with PyIR, a Python wrapper for IgBLAST v1.9, and V/J genes and CDR3 were assigned using IMGT germline references. Reads were filtered out if the reads had weak V/J assignments (E-value above 1e-6), no CDR3, stop codons, out-of-frame junctions, or ambiguous translated residues. A V3J clonotype was defined by an identical inferred V gene, J gene, and CDR3 amino acid sequence. To compute the percentage overlap between repertoires, the number of shared unique clonotypes was divided by the size of the smaller repertoire. RTK rarefaction, the Chao1 estimator, and Recon v2.1 estimates of unobserved clonotypes were used to assess repertoire richness. OLGA was used to compute generation probabilities for all TCRbeta clonotypes that the gDNA method yielded from a few donors. TCRdb stores this immuneACCESS table with in-frame sequences only. Part of the clones is absent; in the studies checked, under half of the shortfall reflects unresolved V genes, and no reason is known for the rest. That table supplies the V and J calls and clone size; D and trimming were determined from the DNA. This sample lists just under 350,000 clones; 73% were detected once. 10% of the sample belongs to the ten largest clones.

The donors were healthy, HIV-negative adults who had no recently reported acute infections or vaccinations. All donors were Caucasian adults living in Nashville, Tennessee, USA. CD4+ T cells were enriched through magnetic negative selection, after which naive cells were positively selected on CD45RA and the remaining negative fraction served as the memory subset. Blood was obtained by leukapheresis, after which PBMCs were separated by Ficoll-Histopaque density gradient centrifugation and cryopreserved in liquid nitrogen vapor phase. Analytical flow cytometry was used to check the purity and quantity of every magnetically sorted T cell population. From each sorted fraction, genomic DNA was isolated and quantified by UV absorbance on a Nanodrop 2000c.

The material sequenced was memory CD4+ T cells sorted from blood. Per the publication, the cell subset or site label means: CD45RA-negative fraction. Recombination joined TRBV6-4 with TRBJ2-7; the D gene assignment is ambiguous. This TCR came from a man aged 30-40 years in good health. The CDR3 reads CASSDSRIYEQYF. Read as DNA, the sequence is TGTGCCAGCAGTGACTCACGGATCTACGAGCAGTACTTC.